One and the same sample provided the 21 T cell receptor beta chains below, sequenced in a study of radiation and T cells in renal cell carcinoma. Time point of the sample: blood 4 weeks post-SBRT, at nephrectomy. Indicated treatment: 15 Gy SBRT to primary tumor, nephrectomy 4 weeks later. The protocol was immunoSEQ multiplex PCR, while the TCRdb copy is restricted to in-frame clones and leaves out a portion. The sample contains approximately 80,000 clones, 80% to 90% of which appear only once. This material consisted of blood, taken from a patient whose treatment included radiotherapy and nephrectomy. The receptors were gathered from a woman in her 70s with renal cell carcinoma.

The chain carries TRBV4-3 and TRBJ2-6; TRBD1 might be the D (7 bases). The CDR3 totals 16 residues. Per germline, CDR1 LGHNA and CDR2 YSLEER. V dropped 2 bases and J dropped 3 bases, with 11 bases sitting between them. CDR3 DNA: TGCGCCAGCAGCCAACCCAGGGGGGATGGGGCCAACGTCCTGACTTTC. Protein sequence: CASSQPRGDGANVLTF.

The DNA for the CDR3 is TGTGCCAGCAGTTTATTCAGTGGCAATCAGCCCCAGCATTTT. The encoded protein is CASSLFSGNQPQHF. The chain joins TRBV28 to TRBJ1-5; no clear D gene. The CDR3 is 14 amino acids. V lost 1 base to trimming and J lost 2 bases, with 6 bases between them. The V gene's germline CDR1 is MDHEN and CDR2 SYDVKM.

J is TRBJ2-1 and V is TRBV4-3; the match to TRBD1 covers 10 bases. Germline V lookup: CDR1 LGHNA, CDR2 YSLEER. CDR3 length: 16 residues. The V and J ends lost 0 bases and 9 bases, in that order; junction bases with no gene match: 8. Here the CDR3 reads CASSQEWDRGLGEQFF. CDR3 DNA sequence: TGCGCCAGCAGCCAAGAATGGGACAGGGGTCTCGGTGAGCAGTTCTTC.

The chain has TRBV5-1 and TRBJ1-4, with a possible D match to TRBD1 (5 bases). The CDR3 is made up of 17 amino acids. The V gene's germline CDR1 is SGHRS and CDR2 YFSETQ. The V gene lost 7 bases and the J gene lost 0 bases, with 19 bases spanning the gap. The CDR3 loop is CASQTSGFPTTNEKLFF. The CDR3 DNA sequence: TGCGCCAGCCAGACCTCAGGGTTTCCTACAACTAATGAAAAACTGTTTTTT. Filled out from reference TRBV5-1 and TRBJ1-4, the complete variable domain reads KAGVTQTPRYLIKTRGQQVTLSCSPISGHRSVSWYQQTPGQGLQFLFEYFSETQRNKGNFPGRFSGRQFSNSRSEMNVSTLELGDSALYLCASQTSGFPTTNEKLFFGSGTQLSVL.

The rearrangement links TRBV4-3 to TRBJ2-5; 10 bases map to TRBD1. The germline CDR1 and CDR2 sequences are LGHNA and YSLEER. The CDR3 totals 14 residues. The J segment lost 5 bases and the V segment lost 1 base, leaving 1 base of the junction unmatched. The DNA for the CDR3 is TGCGCCAGCAGCCAAGGACAGGGGGCTGAGACCCAGTACTTC. It translates to CASSQGQGAETQYF.

V usage is TRBV9 and J usage is TRBJ1-4; D gene ambiguous. Germline-derived CDR1 and CDR2 are SGDLS and YYNGEE. The CDR3 totals 14 residues. Trimming pared 4 bases from V and 5 bases from J, leaving 12 bases between. DNA for the CDR3: TGTGCCAGCAGCTACGGGCCTAACAATGAAAAACTGTTTTTT. It specifies CASSYGPNNEKLFF.

V gene TRBV7-2 combines with J gene TRBJ1-1, with D uncertain. Trimming pared 3 bases from V and 1 base from J, leaving 9 bases between. CDR1 is SGHTA and CDR2 is FQGNSA in the germline V gene. The CDR3 runs 14 residues. The CDR3 nucleotides are TGTGCCAGCAGCTTTACGGGTGGGAACACTGAAGCTTTCTTT. Translation: CASSFTGGNTEAFF.

The gene calls are TRBV5-1 and TRBJ1-1; tentative D call: TRBD1 (6 bases). The germline CDR1 and CDR2 sequences are SGHRS and YFSETQ. The length of the CDR3 is 18 residues. With 4 bases removed from V and 0 bases from J, the gap between germline ends came to 22 bases. CDR3 sequence reads: CASSRYYRDTGMNTEAFF. Here the CDR3 DNA reads TGCGCCAGCAGCCGATACTACCGGGACACCGGTATGAACACTGAAGCTTTCTTT.

The CDR3 here is CASSLDPYQPQHF. The DNA of the CDR3 is TGTGCCAGCAGCCTAGATCCGTATCAGCCCCAGCATTTT. The rearrangement uses TRBV5-4 and TRBJ1-5; D is undetermined. This CDR3 is built from 13 residues. Trimming left V 4 bases short and J 5 bases short, with 10 bases between. In germline, CDR1 is SGHNT, CDR2 YYREEE (reference sequence).

The chain joins TRBV11-3 to TRBJ2-5, with D unclear. CDR3 length: 11 residues. Trimming removed 5 bases from V and 7 bases from J, with 8 bases in between. CDR1 is SGHNT, CDR2 YENEEA, per germline. CDR3 DNA sequence: TGTGCCAGCAGCAACAGTGGGACCCAGTACTTC. Its protein product is CASSNSGTQYF.

This chain connects TRBV9 to TRBJ1-1; D is perhaps TRBD1 (6 bases). This CDR3 has 15 amino acids. Germline V lookup: CDR1 SGDLS, CDR2 YYNGEE. Deletions cut 0 bases from V and 3 bases from J, with 12 bases between. The CDR3 sequence: CASSVGAGGDTEAFF. CDR3 nucleotide sequence: TGTGCCAGCAGCGTAGGTGCCGGGGGCGACACTGAAGCTTTCTTT.

This chain links TRBV4-1 with TRBJ1-4; weak D call: TRBD1 (5 bases). Trimming took 5 bases from V and 8 from J, leaving 12 bases between them. This CDR3 comprises 13 residues. Germline assignment: CDR1 MGHRA and CDR2 YSYEKL. The CDR3 bases are TGCGCCAGCAGCTTGCGGACAAAAGAAAAACTGTTTTTT. This sequence encodes CASSLRTKEKLFF.

In this sample, this clone turned up once. The V call is TRBV28, the J call TRBJ2-5, with D maybe TRBD2 (6 bases). Germline V lookup: CDR1 MDHEN, CDR2 SYDVKM. V was pared by 7 bases and J by 5 bases, with 14 bases between. The CDR3 has 13 residues. For the CDR3, the DNA is TGTGCCAGCATGAGCCCTGGAGGGGAGACCCAGTACTTC. Its translation is CASMSPGGETQYF.

The chain couples TRBV28 to TRBJ2-7; possible D gene TRBD1, 5 bases. Trimming cost V 1 base and J 9 bases, with 19 bases left between them. CDR3 length equals 15 residues. Germline V gene lookup returns CDR1 MDHEN and CDR2 SYDVKM. DNA of the CDR3: TGTGCCAGCAGTTTATCCCAGGGAAGCTCTACGACGCAGTACTTC. Residues: CASSLSQGSSTTQYF.

The genes are TRBV29-1 and TRBJ1-1; TRBD1 might be the D (6 bases). The CDR3 spans 12 residues. CDR1 is SQVTM and CDR2 is ANQGSEA in the germline V gene. V lost 5 bases to trimming and J lost 3 bases, with 10 bases between them. CDR3 region: CSVLDSYTEAFF. CDR3 coding DNA: TGCAGCGTTTTGGACAGTTACACTGAAGCTTTCTTT.

Here the CDR3 reads CASSLEGRGGDTQYF. The DNA of the CDR3 is TGTGCCAGCAGCTTAGAGGGCAGGGGAGGAGATACGCAGTATTTT. This chain joins TRBV7-2 and TRBJ2-3; D is possibly TRBD1 or TRBD2 (6 bases each). The germline V and J ends were trimmed by 1 base and 5 bases, with 13 bases remaining between them. CDR1 is SGHTA and CDR2 is FQGNSA in the germline V gene. The CDR3 runs 15 residues.

J is TRBJ2-7 and V is TRBV28; TRBD1 agrees at 8 bases. Germline V CDR1 and CDR2: MDHEN, SYDVKM. This CDR3 comprises 13 residues. Trimming cost V 5 bases and J 3 bases; bases outside gene matches: 3. This CDR3 reads CASSVGQGYEQYF. The CDR3 DNA reads TGTGCCAGCAGTGTCGGACAGGGCTACGAGCAGTACTTC.

CDR3 DNA sequence: TGTGCCAGCAGCCCCCAGGGACTAGCGGGGGGGAGCACAGATACGCAGTATTTT. Protein sequence: CASSPQGLAGGSTDTQYF. This sequence joins TRBV7-6 and TRBJ2-3; TRBD2 matches at 16 bases. The CDR3 runs 18 residues. CDR1 is SGHVS and CDR2 is FNYEAQ in the germline V gene. The trim removed 5 bases at V and 0 bases at J, leaving 5 bases unmatched.

This clone is a singleton in its sample. V is TRBV6-5 and J is TRBJ1-4; maybe TRBD1 (6 bases). In germline, CDR1 is MNHEY, CDR2 SVGAGI. The CDR3 is 15 amino acids. Trimming removed 5 bases at V and 4 bases at J, with 14 bases between. Here the CDR3 DNA reads TGTGCCAGCAGTCGGGCCAGAGGGGGTAATGAAAAACTGTTTTTT. It translates to CASSRARGGNEKLFF.

This clone was observed a single time. The chain couples TRBV7-8 to TRBJ2-1; D might be TRBD2 (6 bases). Germline CDR1 SGHVS, CDR2 FQNEAQ. V gave up 10 bases and J gave up 5 bases, with 21 bases separating them. The CDR3 is made up of 15 amino acids. CDR3 residues: CATRGIGLPHNEQFF. CDR3 nucleotide sequence: TGTGCCACCCGGGGGATTGGTCTCCCCCACAATGAGCAGTTCTTC. Full variable domain (rest looked up from reference TRBV7-8 and TRBJ2-1): GAGVSQSPRYKVAKRGQDVALRCDPISGHVSLFWYQQALGQGPEFLTYFQNEAQLDKSGLPSDRFFAERPEGSVSTLKIQRTQQEDSAVYLCATRGIGLPHNEQFFGPGTRLTVL.

The rearrangement uses TRBV6-5 and TRBJ1-2; 7 nucleotides line up with TRBD1. The V gene's germline CDR1 is MNHEY and CDR2 SVGAGI. The CDR3 extends over 14 amino acids. The J segment lost 6 bases and the V segment lost 5 bases, leaving 9 bases of the junction unmatched. CDR3 DNA sequence: TGTGCCAGCAGTCGACAGGGAAGGTGGGATGGCTACACCTTC. Protein sequence: CASSRQGRWDGYTF.